These 22 T cell receptor beta chains were all obtained from the same sample, sequenced in a study of blood T cell repertoires in COVID-19. The data were produced by immunoSEQ multiplex PCR, yet TCRdb's version contains in-frame clones alone and is incomplete. The sample contains around 20,000 clones, 88% of which appear only once. The specimen sequenced was PBMCs or T cells enriched from blood (not recorded which). These receptors were collected from a woman in her thirties who had recovered from COVID-19.

This chain joins TRBV27 and TRBJ2-2; 7 bases fit TRBD2. The V and J ends lost 0 bases and 5 bases, in that order; junction bases with no gene match: 9. Germline values: CDR1 MNHEY, CDR2 SMNVEV (reference sequence). The CDR3 has 17 residues. CDR3 sequence reads: CASSLSRLAGQTGELFF. For the CDR3, the DNA is TGTGCCAGCAGTTTATCCCGACTAGCTGGTCAGACCGGGGAGCTGTTTTTT.

CDR3 nucleotide sequence: TGTGCCAGCAGTAGGTCAGGGGCGGACACCGGGGAGCTGTTTTTT. Amino acid sequence: CASSRSGADTGELFF. The genes are TRBV6-4 and TRBJ2-2, with D perhaps TRBD1 (6 bases). CDR3 size: 15 residues. The V gene's germline CDR1 is MRHNA and CDR2 SNTAGT. The V gene lost 5 bases and the J gene lost 3 bases, with 13 bases spanning the gap.

The chain employs TRBV5-6 and TRBJ2-3; D gene unclear. Per germline, CDR1 SGHDT and CDR2 YYEEEE. V was clipped by 2 bases and J by 2 bases, with 6 bases between them. The CDR3 length is 13 residues. The CDR3 nucleotides are TGTGCCAGCAGCTTTTACAACACAGATACGCAGTATTTT. Residues: CASSFYNTDTQYF.

J is TRBJ1-3 and V is TRBV6-4, with TRBD1 matching 8 bases. V lost 7 bases and J lost 0; bases outside the gene matches: 8. Germline values: CDR1 MRHNA, CDR2 SNTAGT. This CDR3 is built from 16 residues. This CDR3 is CASTSSGTGSGNTIYF. For the CDR3, the DNA is TGTGCCAGCACCTCCAGTGGGACAGGCTCTGGAAACACCATATATTTT.

The count of this clone is one. The chain employs TRBV7-3 and TRBJ2-3, with D maybe TRBD2 (6 bases). Trimming removed 5 bases at V and 4 bases at J, with 7 bases between. Germline V gives CDR1 SGHTA, CDR2 FQGTGA. The length of the CDR3 is 12 residues. The CDR3: CASSPGADTQYF. Here the CDR3 DNA reads TGTGCCAGCAGCCCGGGGGCAGATACGCAGTATTTT.

This clone turned up a few times. The chain links TRBV30 to TRBJ1-2; tentative D call: TRBD1 (5 bases). The V end was cut by 4 bases, the J end by 7 bases, with 16 bases between. Germline-derived CDR1 and CDR2 are GTSNPN and SVGIG (reference sequence). The CDR3 has 13 amino acids. DNA for the CDR3: TGTGCCTGGACGGTCATAGGGGTCGGTGGCTACACCTTC. It yields the protein CAWTVIGVGGYTF.

The chain couples TRBV29-1 to TRBJ2-1; 8 bases agree with TRBD2. The CDR3 covers 13 residues. Looked up from germline, CDR1 is SQVTM and CDR2 is ANQGSEA. After removal of 6 bases from V and 5 bases from J, the junction contained 6 bases not matched to a gene. The CDR3 DNA sequence: TGCAGCGTATGGCGGGGGGTAGACAATGAGCAGTTCTTC. Translating it yields CSVWRGVDNEQFF.

The V call is TRBV4-3, the J call TRBJ1-4; 9 nucleotides match TRBD1. Germline V gene sequence: CDR1 LGHNA, CDR2 YSLEER. V dropped 0 bases and J dropped 8; count of bases not matched to a gene: 7. The CDR3 is made up of 16 amino acids. CDR3 region: CASSQEGGGTGEKLFF. The CDR3 DNA follows: TGCGCCAGCAGCCAAGAAGGGGGCGGGACAGGGGAAAAACTGTTTTTT.

The chain is built from TRBV6-5 and TRBJ1-6; 8 nucleotides align to TRBD1. The germline CDR1 and CDR2 sequences are MNHEY and SVGAGI. V lost 6 bases and J lost 8; bases outside the gene matches: 6. The CDR3 loop spans 14 amino acids. The CDR3 spells CASSPTGEHSPLHF. In nucleotides, the CDR3 is TGTGCCAGCAGCCCGACAGGGGAGCATTCACCCCTCCACTTT.

The V gene is TRBV3-1 (or the pseudogene TRBV3-2), the J gene TRBJ2-7; TRBD2 is a possible D gene (5 bases). Germline CDR1 and CDR2: LGHDT and YNNKEL (reference sequence). The CDR3 contains 15 residues. The V end lost 1 base, the J end lost 0 bases, and 10 bases lay between the germline ends. For the CDR3, the DNA is TGTGCCAGCAGCCAAGGGCCCCGGGGCTCCTACGAGCAGTACTTC. Translating it yields CASSQGPRGSYEQYF.

This chain's CDR3 is CASSITRGGGYEQYF. Here the CDR3 DNA reads TGTGCCAGCAGTATAACCCGGGGGGGCGGTTACGAGCAGTACTTC. The chain employs TRBV7-2 and TRBJ2-7; 8 nucleotides line up with TRBD2. Germline V CDR1 and CDR2: SGHTA, FQGNSA. The CDR3 consists of 15 residues. Losses at the gene ends were 6 bases for V and 4 bases for J; bases not matched to a gene: 11.

The V and J genes are TRBV7-2 and TRBJ1-1, with 10 bases aligning to TRBD1. Unmatched junction bases numbered 8, after V lost 7 bases and J lost 0 bases. There are 16 residues in the CDR3. In germline, CDR1 is SGHTA, CDR2 FQGNSA. Here the CDR3 reads CASNKGQGRVNTEAFF. The CDR3 DNA follows: TGTGCCAGCAACAAGGGACAGGGGAGGGTGAACACTGAAGCTTTCTTT.

Notes on this clone: At one of its ends the junction is not consistent with the germline gene, which may arise from a read error. The V gene is TRBV5-8, the J gene TRBJ2-7; tentative D call: TRBD2 (5 bases). Germline lookup yields CDR1 SGHTS and CDR2 YDEGEE. CDR3 size: 11 residues. Here the CDR3 DNA reads TGTGCCAGCAGCTTGGCCGGGGTTCGGGGCTTC. Its protein product is CASSLAGVRGF. Full variable domain (outside the CDR3, taken from reference TRBV5-8 and TRBJ2-7): EAGVTQSPTHLIKTRGQQATLRCSPISGHTSVYWYQQALGLGLQFLLWYDEGEERNRGNFPPRFSGRQFPNYSSELNVNALELEDSALYLCASSLAGVRGFGPGTRLTVT.

The chain carries TRBV7-9 and TRBJ1-4; 7 nucleotides align to TRBD1. V was clipped by 8 bases and J by 8 bases; unmatched bases: 14. Germline lookup yields CDR1 SEHNR and CDR2 FQNEAQ (reference sequence). The CDR3 sequence is 15 residues long. Written as DNA, the CDR3 is TGTGCCAGCGGGGATCGACAGGGAAGTCGGGAAAAACTGTTTTTT. Its protein is CASGDRQGSREKLFF.

V is TRBV19 and J is TRBJ2-1; 11 bases map to TRBD2. This CDR3 spans 15 amino acids. In germline, CDR1 is LNHDA, CDR2 SQIVND (reference sequence). Losses at the gene ends were 5 bases for V and 5 bases for J; bases not matched to a gene: 5. The CDR3 sequence is CASSGELAGDNEQFF. The CDR3 DNA reads TGTGCCAGTAGTGGGGAACTAGCGGGGGACAATGAGCAGTTCTTC.

The chain employs TRBV10-3 and TRBJ1-2; 10 nucleotides align to TRBD1. Germline assignment: CDR1 ENHRY and CDR2 SYGVKD. The CDR3 consists of 16 residues. The junction had 7 bases not matched to a gene; V was cut back by 4 bases and J by 2 bases. For the CDR3, the DNA is TGTGCCATCAGTGTTCCGGGACAGGGGACCAACTATGGCTACACCTTC. It is translated as CAISVPGQGTNYGYTF.

The V and J genes are TRBV27 and TRBJ1-2; the D is unclear. With 5 bases removed from V and 6 bases from J, the gap between germline ends came to 16 bases. The CDR3 loop spans 14 amino acids. Germline CDR1 reads MNHEY; CDR2 reads SMNVEV (reference sequence). CDR3 DNA: TGTGCCAGCAGTCCAGCGGCTCCCTACGATGGCTACACCTTC. This codes for CASSPAAPYDGYTF.

The rearrangement links TRBV5-4 to TRBJ2-1, with 8 positions matching TRBD2. CDR3 length: 16 amino acids. Germline loops: CDR1 SGHNT, CDR2 YYREEE (reference sequence). The ends lost 4 bases at V and 1 base at J; junction bases unmatched: 7. CDR3 bases: TGTGCCAGCAGCCCCGGGGGGGGGACGTCCTACAATGAGCAGTTCTTC. Amino acid sequence: CASSPGGGTSYNEQFF.

This clone is a singleton in its sample. The V gene is TRBV11-2, the J gene TRBJ1-6; weak D call: TRBD1 (5 bases). Germline V gene data show CDR1 as SGHAT and CDR2 as FQNNGV. The CDR3 consists of 14 residues. Trimming shortened V by 1 base and J by 10 bases, and 11 bases separated the two germline ends. The CDR3 bases are TGTGCCAGCAGCTTAGGTTCAGGGCCCTCACCCCTCCACTTT. As protein: CASSLGSGPSPLHF.

The V and J genes are TRBV7-9 and TRBJ2-1, with D possibly being TRBD2 (6 bases). CDR3 length equals 15 residues. The germline V gene encodes CDR1 SEHNR and CDR2 FQNEAQ (reference sequence). Trimming left V 1 base short and J 3 bases short, with 10 bases between. As DNA, the CDR3 is TGTGCCAGCAGCTTAGGCGGGATCCACTACAATGAGCAGTTCTTC. Protein product: CASSLGGIHYNEQFF. The full variable domain, its missing parts supplied by reference TRBV7-9 and TRBJ2-1, is DTGVSQNPRHKITKRGQNVTFRCDPISEHNRLYWYRQTLGQGPEFLTYFQNEAQLEKSRLLSDRFSAERPKGSFSTLEIQRTEQGDSAMYLCASSLGGIHYNEQFFGPGTRLTVL.

The CDR3 spells CASSTGQGRTDTQYF. The CDR3 region has the DNA TGTGCCAGCAGTACCGGACAGGGGCGTACAGATACGCAGTATTTT. V is TRBV6-5 and J is TRBJ2-3; the match to TRBD1 covers 9 bases. Germline V lookup: CDR1 MNHEY, CDR2 SVGAGI. V trimming: 5 bases; J trimming: 3 bases; junction bases outside the gene matches: 6. The CDR3 consists of 15 residues.

This chain joins TRBV10-3 and TRBJ2-7; possible D gene TRBD1, 5 bases. V lost 7 bases, J lost 1 base, and 8 bases lay in between. The length of the CDR3 is 12 residues. Germline V CDR1 and CDR2: ENHRY, SYGVKD. The CDR3 is CAIIDSSYEQYF. The CDR3 DNA reads as TGTGCCATCATCGACAGTTCCTACGAGCAGTACTTC.